This T cell receptor beta chain was recorded in a study of shared clonotypes between healthy human individuals. V was pared by 3 bases and J by 5 bases, with 4 bases between. The germline V gene encodes CDR1 SGHTA and CDR2 FQGNSA. The CDR3 has 11 amino acids. The assay was immunoSEQ multiplex PCR, and TCRdb's table has in-frame clones only and misses some. The top ten hold more than 0.1% of the sample, which has roughly 2 million clones, over 85% seen once. Findings of the study overall: Clonotypes shared by all four sorted-subset donors had higher generation probabilities than non-shared clonotypes.

For this clone: The antigen is not known. The same CDR3 can be traced to other DNA sequences in this sample.

This chain links TRBV7-2 with TRBJ2-5; no definite D call. Sequencing input: naive CD4+ T cells sorted from blood. Stated subset: CD45RA+ positively selected. The sequence was obtained from a man younger than 35 in good health. CDR3 amino acids: CASSLMETQYF. CDR3 nucleotides: TGTGCCAGCAGCTTGATGGAGACCCAGTACTTC.